This passage covers 10 T cell receptor beta chains from one sample sequenced in a study of CD8 T cells in ankylosing spondylitis. TCRdb fed the 5' RACE reads into MiXCR, producing one record per CDR3 protein. The table records 200,000 to 250,000 distinct CDR3 sequences, 10% to 13% of them present only once. Sequenced sample: blood, either unsorted or a sorted T cell fraction (not recorded which). The receptor set was obtained from a male donor with ankylosing spondylitis or in good health (not recorded which).

This clonotype was picked up a small number of times. This rearrangement joins TRBV5-1 to TRBJ2-7; the match to TRBD2 covers 11 bases. Germline V gene sequence: CDR1 SGHRS, CDR2 YFSETQ. V lost 3 bases and J lost 1; bases outside the gene matches: 6. The CDR3 runs 16 residues. The CDR3 nucleotides read TGCGCCAGCAGCTCCACCGGGACTAGCGGTTCCTACGAGCAGTACTTC. It is translated as CASSSTGTSGSYEQYF.

V and J are TRBV5-1 and TRBJ2-5, with 7 bases matching TRBD1. Looked up from germline, CDR1 is SGHRS and CDR2 is YFSETQ. Trimming at V came to 5 bases and at J to 1 base, leaving 5 bases not matched to a gene. The CDR3 length is 14 residues. The CDR3, as DNA: TGCGCCAGCAGGGGAACAGGGGTCCAAGAGACCCAGTACTTC. Amino acids: CASRGTGVQETQYF.

The chain couples TRBV7-9 to TRBJ2-5; 7 nucleotides align to TRBD1. Losses at the gene ends were 1 base for V and 5 bases for J; bases not matched to a gene: 7. Per the germline V gene, CDR1 is SEHNR and CDR2 is FQNEAQ (reference sequence). This CDR3 contains 15 residues. The DNA for the CDR3 is TGTGCCAGCAGCTTAGAGACAGGGCTATCCGAGACCCAGTACTTC. Translation gives CASSLETGLSETQYF.

This clonotype was counted at least ten times. V and J are TRBV9 and TRBJ2-1, with a possible D match to TRBD2 (6 bases). The CDR3 consists of 14 residues. Germline V lookup: CDR1 SGDLS, CDR2 YYNGEE. V gave up 1 base and J gave up 7 bases, with 12 bases separating them. The CDR3 here is CASSVTPEGNEQFF. CDR3 coding DNA: TGTGCCAGCAGCGTAACCCCGGAGGGGAATGAGCAGTTCTTC. The full variable domain, with the rest looked up from reference TRBV9 and TRBJ2-1, is DSGVTQTPKHLITATGQRVTLRCSPRSGDLSVYWYQQSLDQGLQFLIQYYNGEERAKGNILERFSAQQFPDLHSELNLSSLELGDSALYFCASSVTPEGNEQFFGPGTRLTVL.

The J gene is TRBJ1-2, the V gene TRBV19; perhaps TRBD1 as D (5 bases). The V end was cut by 2 bases, the J end by 3 bases, with 13 bases between. Germline CDR1 LNHDA, CDR2 SQIVND (reference sequence). This CDR3 region has 15 residues. The CDR3 DNA follows: TGTGCCAGTAGTATACCGGCCGGGGCTGACTATGGCTACACCTTC. It is translated as CASSIPAGADYGYTF.

This sequence joins TRBV7-3 and TRBJ2-7; D call uncertain. Trimming left V 0 bases short and J 0 bases short, with 9 bases between. CDR3 size: 15 residues. The V gene's germline CDR1 is SGHTA and CDR2 FQGTGA. This chain's CDR3 is CASSLTMVLSYEQYF. Here the CDR3 DNA reads TGTGCCAGCAGCTTAACGATGGTTCTCTCCTACGAGCAGTACTTC.

Many counts were recorded for this clonotype. This chain links TRBV7-8 with TRBJ2-5; perhaps TRBD1 as D (6 bases). V was clipped by 0 bases and J by 4 bases, with 15 bases between them. The length of the CDR3 is 16 residues. Germline lookup yields CDR1 SGHVS and CDR2 FQNEAQ. The CDR3 DNA reads as TGTGCCAGCAGCTTAGCGCTGGGGGCAGGGATAGAGACCCAGTACTTC. Its protein product is CASSLALGAGIETQYF.

V is TRBV24-1 and J is TRBJ2-7; D possibly matches TRBD1 or TRBD2 (5 bases each). V dropped 1 base and J dropped 13 bases, with 22 bases sitting between them. CDR1 KGHDR and CDR2 SFDVKD come from the germline V gene. The CDR3 spans 15 residues. CDR3 region: CATSDFWDGSTASYF. For the CDR3, the DNA is TGTGCCACCAGTGATTTTTGGGACGGCTCCACGGCGAGTTACTTC.

This clonotype has ten or more counts. The genes are TRBV28 and TRBJ1-5, with unresolved D. Trimming stripped 5 bases from V and 0 bases from J, with 14 bases between. The CDR3 sequence is 16 residues long. Germline CDR1 MDHEN, CDR2 SYDVKM. CDR3: CASSPPPQNSNQPQHF. For the CDR3, the DNA is TGTGCCAGCAGTCCCCCACCGCAGAATAGCAATCAGCCCCAGCATTTT.

This clonotype was detected ten times or more. The gene calls are TRBV20-1 and TRBJ1-3, with D possibly matching TRBD1 (6 bases). The CDR3 sequence is 16 residues long. The V end lost 3 bases, the J end lost 0 bases, and 15 bases lay between the germline ends. Germline lookup yields CDR1 DFQATT and CDR2 SNEGSKA (reference sequence). CDR3 sequence: CSASFGGRYSGNTIYF. CDR3 DNA sequence: TGCAGTGCTAGCTTCGGGGGCCGATACTCTGGAAACACCATATATTTT.